Listed below are T cell receptor beta chains from one sample, sequenced in a study of blood T cells in healthy people across ages. TCRdb ran MiXCR on the 5' RACE reads and lists one entry per CDR3 protein. The sample records just under 900,000 distinct CDR3 sequences, less than 35% being singletons. Sequencing used blood. These receptors were obtained from a woman older than 75 in good health. Each CDR3 is given with its conserved first and last residue. The D gene is left open where the match is weak. A row's size may be missing; if present it is once, few, many or a size class.

-,TRBV2,TRBJ1-5,-,TGTGCCAGCAGTCAAAATATTGGTAATCAGCCCCAGCATTTT,CASSQNIGNQPQHF
few,TRBV7-9,TRBJ1-3,-,TGTACCAGCAGCCATAACGCAAACACCATATATTTT,CTSSHNANTIYF
many,TRBV7-2,TRBJ2-7,-,TGTGCCAGCAGCTTATACGTAACAGCCTACGAGCAGTACTTC,CASSLYVTAYEQYF
many,TRBV7-2,TRBJ2-1,TRBD2,TGTGCCAGCAGCTTAGCGCGGCTAGCGGGGGGGCAGAATGAGCAGTTCTTC,CASSLARLAGGQNEQFF
many,TRBV7-2,TRBJ2-1,TRBD1,TGTGCCAGCAGCCCACAGGGGACCTACAATGAGCAGTTCTTC,CASSPQGTYNEQFF
-,TRBV11-2,TRBJ1-1,-,TGTGCCAGCAGCTTAGTACAGGCTTCCATGAACACTGAAGCTTTCTTT,CASSLVQASMNTEAFF
once,TRBV25-1,TRBJ1-6,-,TGTGCCAGCAGTGAATCTCGGATGCTTGAGGATATTTCACCCCTCCACTTT,CASSESRMLEDISPLHF
many,TRBV20-1,TRBJ2-5,TRBD2,TGCAGTGCTAGAATGACTAGCGTGGAGACCCAGTACTTC,CSARMTSVETQYF
many,TRBV20-1,TRBJ2-7,TRBD2,TGCAGTGCGAGACGACTAGCGGGGGAACCCTACGAGCAGTACTTC,CSARRLAGEPYEQYF
many,TRBV5-1,TRBJ2-1,TRBD2,TGCGCCAGCAGCTTACGGACTAGCGGGGGGGCCAAGTACAATGAGCAGTTCTTC,CASSLRTSGGAKYNEQFF
-,TRBV20-1,TRBJ1-5,-,TGCGGTGCTAAGACAGGTGATCGGCCCCAGCATTTT,CGAKTGDRPQHF
-,TRBV7-2,TRBJ1-1,-,TGTGCCAGCAGCCAAACGGCGGGGTACACTGAAGCTTTCTTT,CASSQTAGYTEAFF
many,TRBV5-6,TRBJ2-7,-,TGTGCCTCACGTATACGCGGGACAGACTACGAGCAGTACTTC,CASRIRGTDYEQYF
-,TRBV29-1,TRBJ1-2,-,TGCAGCGTTGACCCACTCGAGGGGGGCTACACCTTC,CSVDPLEGGYTF
many,TRBV12-3/TRBV12-4,TRBJ2-3,-,TGTGCCAGCAGTTTCGGGTTGGGGGGCCCAACAGATACGCAGTATTTT,CASSFGLGGPTDTQYF
-,TRBV3-1,TRBJ1-2,-,TGTGCCAGCAGCCAAGAACGTTGGGATGGCTACACCTTC,CASSQERWDGYTF